Following are 14 T cell receptor beta chains from one sample sequenced in a study of T cells in Graves' hyperthyroidism and ophthalmopathy. Amplified TCR beta CDR3 regions came from RNA transcripts. The TCR CDR3 was amplified in a first-round RT-PCR using the HTBI primer set. TCRdb passed the multiplex PCR reads through MiXCR, listing each CDR3 protein once. Of 500,000 to 750,000 distinct CDR3 sequences detected, approximately 15% appear once; the ten largest clones hold about 6.6%. The sequencing input was blood. The receptors here all came from a woman aged 18 to 35 with Graves' ophthalmopathy.

In DNA form, the CDR3 reads TGTGCCAGCAGCTTAAGGGCCCCGGGACAGGGGACGAAACTGTTTTTT. Its translation is CASSLRAPGQGTKLFF. This chain connects TRBV11-2 to TRBJ1-4, with 10 bases fitting TRBD1. The V and J ends lost 2 bases and 11 bases, in that order; junction bases with no gene match: 11. The CDR3 loop spans 16 amino acids. Per germline, CDR1 SGHAT and CDR2 FQNNGV.

This clonotype was found many times. V is TRBV20-1 and J is TRBJ2-5; D is unclear. With 2 bases removed from V and 2 bases from J, the gap between germline ends came to 9 bases. This CDR3 region has 13 residues. The germline gives CDR1 DFQATT, CDR2 SNEGSKA (reference sequence). The CDR3 DNA sequence: TGCAGTGCTAGAACGGAGAAACAAGAGACCCAGTACTTC. It encodes CSARTEKQETQYF.

This clonotype occurred once. CDR3 coding DNA: TGTGCCAGCAGTTCCTCGCCTGCCGCCAAGGAAAAACTGTTTTTT. Its protein is CASSSSPAAKEKLFF. The chain uses TRBV27 and TRBJ1-4; D is uncertain. The CDR3 contains 15 residues. From germline, CDR1 is MNHEY and CDR2 SMNVEV (reference sequence). Trimming left V 4 bases short and J 8 bases short, with 17 bases between. The full variable domain, rest sourced from reference TRBV27 and TRBJ1-4, is EAQVTQNPRYLITVTGKKLTVTCSQNMNHEYMSWYRQDPGLGLRQIYYSMNVEVTDKGDVPEGYKVSRKEKRNFPLILESPSPNQTSLYFCASSSSPAAKEKLFFGSGTQLSVL.

With regard to this clonotype: The final CDR3 position lacks the conserved phenylalanine or tryptophan, pointing to a likely read error. The chain uses TRBV19 and TRBJ1-5, with D tentatively TRBD1 (5 bases). The CDR3 is 19 residues long. V lost 0 bases and J 0 bases, leaving 18 bases between the germline ends. Germline V gene lookup returns CDR1 LNHDA and CDR2 SQIVND (reference sequence). The CDR3: CASSIEPSEQENSNQPQHL. For the CDR3, the DNA is TGTGCCAGTAGTATAGAACCCTCTGAACAGGAAAATAGCAATCAGCCCCAGCATCTT.

This clonotype was observed a handful of times. J is TRBJ2-7 and V is TRBV4-1, with no clear D. The CDR3 extends over 16 amino acids. Germline CDR1 and CDR2: MGHRA and YSYEKL. V gave up 0 bases and J gave up 0 bases, with 12 bases separating them. The DNA of the CDR3 is TGCGCCAGCAGCCAAGATGCTTCGCTTAGCTCCTACGAGCAGTACTTC. Protein sequence: CASSQDASLSSYEQYF.

V gene TRBV6-1 combines with J gene TRBJ2-5; TRBD2 matches at 15 bases. The ends lost 2 bases at V and 10 bases at J; junction bases unmatched: 5. Germline V lookup: CDR1 MNHNS, CDR2 SASEGT. The CDR3 contains 15 residues. The DNA of the CDR3 is TGTGCCAGCAGTGAAAGGACTAGCGGGGGGGGGGGCCAGTACTTC. It specifies CASSERTSGGGGQYF.

This chain joins TRBV28 and TRBJ2-2; 10 nucleotides line up with TRBD1. Trimming removed 5 bases from V and 5 bases from J; junction bases left unmatched: 8. The germline gives CDR1 MDHEN, CDR2 SYDVKM. This CDR3 is built from 16 residues. The CDR3 protein is CASSLRDRGRTGELFF. The CDR3 DNA reads as TGTGCCAGCAGTCTTCGGGACAGGGGACGTACCGGGGAGCTGTTTTTT.

This clonotype was counted only a few times. The chain carries TRBV6-2 or TRBV6-3 and TRBJ2-6; D is unclear. The CDR3 runs 14 residues. Germline V gives CDR1 MNHEY, CDR2 SVGEGT. V was trimmed by 0 bases and J by 3 bases, leaving 3 bases between them. CDR3 nucleotide sequence: TGTGCCAGCAGTTACTCACGTGGGGCCAACGTCCTGACTTTC. Translated: CASSYSRGANVLTF.

This clonotype was seen more than once but under ten times. This rearrangement joins TRBV20-1 to TRBJ2-1, with 16 bases aligning to TRBD2. The V and J ends lost 5 bases and 12 bases, in that order; junction bases with no gene match: 10. Germline CDR1 is DFQATT and CDR2 is SNEGSKA (reference sequence). The CDR3 has 15 amino acids. The CDR3 DNA reads TGCAGTGCTCGCGGGGGGGGACTAGCGGGAGGGAGGCAGTTCTTC. Its translation: CSARGGGLAGGRQFF.

This clonotype has at least ten counts. The genes are TRBV7-9 and TRBJ1-1, with 8 bases fitting TRBD1. The CDR3 runs 15 residues. Germline-derived CDR1 and CDR2 are SEHNR and FQNEAQ (reference sequence). With 5 bases clipped from V and 4 bases from J, the junction kept 9 bases outside the gene matches. CDR3 protein: CASSAPGGVSTEAFF. The CDR3 nucleotides are TGTGCCAGCAGCGCACCAGGGGGCGTGAGCACTGAAGCTTTCTTT.

This clonotype was seen at least ten times. J is TRBJ2-7 and V is TRBV19; TRBD2 is a possible D gene (6 bases). The V end was cut by 5 bases, the J end by 1 base, with 27 bases between. The CDR3 sequence is 19 residues long. Germline V gene sequence: CDR1 LNHDA, CDR2 SQIVND (reference sequence). CDR3 DNA: TGTGCCAGTAGTCCCTTCGGGAGTGCAGCCCCTCAGGCTTCCTACGAGCAGTACTTC. It encodes CASSPFGSAAPQASYEQYF.

This clonotype was seen ten or more times. CDR3 DNA sequence: TGCAGTGCTAGAGATCCGGGGCGAGGGGAGACCCAGTACTTC. It specifies CSARDPGRGETQYF. The genes are TRBV20-1 and TRBJ2-5, with D perhaps TRBD1 or TRBD2 (5 bases each). This CDR3 comprises 14 residues. V lost 0 bases and J lost 5, with 13 bases in between. Germline CDR1 reads DFQATT; CDR2 reads SNEGSKA (reference sequence).

This clonotype came up many times. The V and J genes are TRBV7-8 and TRBJ2-3; D is undetermined. Germline CDR1 and CDR2: SGHVS and FQNEAQ. CDR3 size: 19 residues. The V end lost 4 bases, the J end lost 1 base, and 24 bases lay between the germline ends. The DNA for the CDR3 is TGTGCCAGCAGCTCCGAGAATCTCGTGCCCCCTTGGGGCACAGATACGCAGTATTTT. Translation: CASSSENLVPPWGTDTQYF.

This clonotype was counted many times. The rearrangement links TRBV13 to TRBJ2-7, with 8 bases aligning to TRBD1. There are 16 residues in the CDR3. The V and J ends lost 6 bases and 4 bases, in that order; junction bases with no gene match: 14. Germline V gene data show CDR1 as PRHDT and CDR2 as FYEKMQ (reference sequence). CDR3 region: CASSLGRAGGIYEQYF. The CDR3 DNA reads TGTGCCAGCAGTCTAGGGCGGGCAGGGGGCATATACGAGCAGTACTTC.